A single sample is the source of the 20 T cell receptor beta chains below, sequenced in a study of vaccination effects on CD4 cells after COVID-19. This table comes from immunoSEQ multiplex PCR, and its TCRdb copy is limited to in-frame clones, with some not included. The data show 37,000 or so clones, with about four fifths seen just once and 2.5% to 3.5% held by the top ten. These receptors lack a known antigen. The authors isolated CD4+ T cells after around nine days of culture. The source was CD4+ T cells from PBMCs cultured without peptide, collected before COVID-19 vaccination. The source of these receptors is a human donor who received a COVID-19 vaccine.

This clone appeared once. The V call is TRBV7-9, the J call TRBJ1-2; D call uncertain. Between the trimmed V and J ends, which lost 7 bases and 8 bases, there was a span of 17 bases. Germline V gene sequence: CDR1 SEHNR, CDR2 FQNEAQ (reference sequence). The CDR3 totals 13 residues. Here the CDR3 reads CASTPRGGGGYTF. The CDR3 nucleotides are TGTGCCAGCACCCCACGGGGAGGAGGGGGCTACACCTTC. The variable domain in full, completed from reference TRBV7-9 and TRBJ1-2, reads DTGVSQNPRHKITKRGQNVTFRCDPISEHNRLYWYRQTLGQGPEFLTYFQNEAQLEKSRLLSDRFSAERPKGSFSTLEIQRTEQGDSAMYLCASTPRGGGGYTFGSGTRLTVV.

The chain links TRBV25-1 to TRBJ1-1, with no clear D. V was cut by 3 bases and J by 3 bases, with 11 bases left in between. In germline, CDR1 is MGHDK, CDR2 SYGVNS. The CDR3 extends over 14 amino acids. CDR3 residues: CASSDRYLDTEAFF. For the CDR3, the DNA is TGTGCCAGCAGTGATAGGTATTTGGACACTGAAGCTTTCTTT. Full variable domain (outside the CDR3, taken from reference TRBV25-1 and TRBJ1-1): EADIYQTPRYLVIGTGKKITLECSQTMGHDKMYWYQQDPGMELHLIHYSYGVNSTEKGDLSSESTVSRIRTEHFPLTLESARPSHTSQYLCASSDRYLDTEAFFGQGTRLTVV.

V gene TRBV18 combines with J gene TRBJ2-7; possibly TRBD1 for D (6 bases). From germline, CDR1 is KGHSH and CDR2 LQKENI. V dropped 0 bases and J dropped 2 bases, with 11 bases sitting between them. The length of the CDR3 is 15 residues. The CDR3 nucleotides read TGTGCCAGCTCACCACCGGCACAGGGTACCTACGAGCAGTACTTC. Translation: CASSPPAQGTYEQYF.

The rearrangement joins TRBV3-1 (or the pseudogene TRBV3-2) to TRBJ1-1, with D possibly TRBD1 on 5 matching bases. Germline lookup yields CDR1 LGHDT and CDR2 YNNKEL (reference sequence). V dropped 0 bases and J dropped 1 base, with 6 bases sitting between them. There are 14 residues in the CDR3. The CDR3 sequence: CASSQDGGNTEAFF. CDR3 sequence (DNA): TGTGCCAGCAGCCAAGATGGGGGGAACACTGAAGCTTTCTTT.

This clone rates as medium-sized. The CDR3 reads CASSPLQGGRPSYEQYF. Written as DNA, the CDR3 is TGTGCCAGCAGCCCCCTTCAGGGAGGGCGGCCATCCTACGAGCAGTACTTC. This chain joins TRBV11-2 and TRBJ2-7, with 7 bases that match TRBD2. V shed 5 bases, J shed 1 base, and the junction held 14 bases outside the gene matches. Germline-derived CDR1 and CDR2 are SGHAT and FQNNGV. The CDR3 spans 17 residues.

The V call is TRBV7-9, the J call TRBJ2-7; the match to TRBD1 covers 7 bases. With 1 base clipped from V and 0 bases from J, the junction kept 6 bases outside the gene matches. From germline, CDR1 is SEHNR and CDR2 FQNEAQ (reference sequence). The CDR3 length is 16 residues. The CDR3 coding sequence is TGTGCCAGCAGCTTAGTGGAGACAGGGAGCTCCTACGAGCAGTACTTC. As protein: CASSLVETGSSYEQYF.

The chain recombines TRBV28 with TRBJ1-1, with a weak D call TRBD1 (5 bases). V was clipped by 3 bases and J by 7 bases, with 12 bases between them. CDR3 length: 13 amino acids. Germline-derived CDR1 and CDR2 are MDHEN and SYDVKM. This chain's CDR3 is CASSFTRRGEAFF. Here the CDR3 DNA reads TGTGCCAGCAGTTTCACCCGGAGGGGTGAAGCTTTCTTT.

This clone was counted only a few times. This chain connects TRBV3-1 (or the pseudogene TRBV3-2) to TRBJ1-2; 8 nucleotides line up with TRBD1. Per the germline V gene, CDR1 is LGHDT and CDR2 is YNNKEL (reference sequence). The length of the CDR3 is 15 residues. V lost 0 bases to trimming and J lost 8 bases; unmatched junction nucleotides: 8. CDR3 coding DNA: TGTGCCAGCAGCCAAGAATGGCAGGGGGCGGAAGGCTACACCTTC. This sequence encodes CASSQEWQGAEGYTF.

Here the CDR3 reads CASSPPGGDTGELFF. CDR3 in DNA: TGTGCCAGCTCACCACCCGGCGGAGACACCGGGGAGCTGTTTTTT. This chain joins TRBV18 and TRBJ2-2; D not certain. CDR1 and CDR2 from the germline V gene are KGHSH and LQKENI. The CDR3 has 15 amino acids. V lost 0 bases and J lost 3, with 8 bases in between.

This chain connects TRBV19 to TRBJ2-7, with no clear D. CDR3 length equals 13 residues. The germline CDR1 and CDR2 sequences are LNHDA and SQIVND (reference sequence). The V gene lost 3 bases and the J gene lost 3 bases, with 9 bases spanning the gap. CDR3 sequence: CASSICGSYEQYF. The CDR3 DNA follows: TGTGCCAGTAGTATTTGTGGAAGCTACGAGCAGTACTTC.

This clone has just one count. This chain uses TRBV19 with TRBJ2-1; TRBD1 is a possible D gene (6 bases). V was pared by 7 bases and J by 3 bases, with 16 bases between. Germline V gene sequence: CDR1 LNHDA, CDR2 SQIVND (reference sequence). This CDR3 is 15 amino acids long. The DNA of the CDR3 is TGTGCCAGTACCCCACAGGGAGCACTCTACAATGAGCAGTTCTTC. Its protein is CASTPQGALYNEQFF.

The gene calls are TRBV4-1 and TRBJ1-4; TRBD1 might be the D (5 bases). Looked up from germline, CDR1 is MGHRA and CDR2 is YSYEKL. V lost 4 bases, J lost 4 bases, and 19 bases lay in between. This CDR3 region has 17 residues. The CDR3 DNA is TGCGCCAGCAGCCCCCCACCCCGGGGGGTTGGTAATGAAAAACTGTTTTTT. Encoded protein: CASSPPPRGVGNEKLFF.

The gene calls are TRBV19 and TRBJ2-1, with 8 positions matching TRBD1. Trimming removed 5 bases from V and 0 bases from J; junction bases left unmatched: 3. The V gene's germline CDR1 is LNHDA and CDR2 SQIVND (reference sequence). The CDR3 is made up of 15 amino acids. The CDR3 bases are TGTGCCAGTAGTGAAACAGGGGGCTCCTACAATGAGCAGTTCTTC. It encodes CASSETGGSYNEQFF. Full variable domain (remainder filled in from reference TRBV19 and TRBJ2-1): DGGITQSPKYLFRKEGQNVTLSCEQNLNHDAMYWYRQDPGQGLRLIYYSQIVNDFQKGDIAEGYSVSREKKESFPLTVTSAQKNPTAFYLCASSETGGSYNEQFFGPGTRLTVL.

This clone occurred a few times. The chain is built from TRBV3-1 (or the pseudogene TRBV3-2) and TRBJ2-1; D unclear. Per the germline V gene, CDR1 is LGHDT and CDR2 is YNNKEL (reference sequence). This CDR3 is 16 amino acids long. V was pared by 1 base and J by 0 bases, with 10 bases between. The CDR3 is CASSQVGFSSYNEQFF. The DNA of the CDR3 is TGTGCCAGCAGCCAAGTGGGTTTTAGCTCCTACAATGAGCAGTTCTTC.

This clone turned up a few times. This chain uses TRBV27 with TRBJ1-1, with D possibly matching TRBD1 (5 bases). This CDR3 contains 13 residues. The V and J ends lost 3 bases and 1 base respectively, with 6 bases between them. Germline V gives CDR1 MNHEY, CDR2 SMNVEV (reference sequence). The CDR3 DNA reads TGTGCCAGCAGTTTGGGGGAGAACACTGAAGCTTTCTTT. Protein: CASSLGENTEAFF.

This clone came up once. The rearrangement uses TRBV5-1 and TRBJ1-1; 8 bases line up with TRBD1. Germline-derived CDR1 and CDR2 are SGHRS and YFSETQ. This CDR3 region has 15 residues. Trimming removed 3 bases from V and 1 base from J; junction bases left unmatched: 5. CDR3 amino acids: CASSSGTGENTEAFF. The CDR3 DNA reads TGCGCCAGCAGCTCGGGGACAGGAGAGAACACTGAAGCTTTCTTT. The full variable domain, in which reference TRBV5-1 and TRBJ1-1 provide the parts outside the CDR3, is KAGVTQTPRYLIKTRGQQVTLSCSPISGHRSVSWYQQTPGQGLQFLFEYFSETQRNKGNFPGRFSGRQFSNSRSEMNVSTLELGDSALYLCASSSGTGENTEAFFGQGTRLTVV.

The rearrangement links TRBV4-1 to TRBJ2-2, with 7 bases that match TRBD2. The germline gives CDR1 MGHRA, CDR2 YSYEKL. This CDR3 region has 17 residues. V lost 1 base to trimming and J lost 3 bases; unmatched junction nucleotides: 8. CDR3 bases: TGCGCCAGCAGCCAAGGGGGGGGGTTTGATTACACCGGGGAGCTGTTTTTT. This gives the protein CASSQGGGFDYTGELFF.

The chain couples TRBV29-1 to TRBJ2-3; 10 positions agree with TRBD2. Germline-derived CDR1 and CDR2 are SQVTM and ANQGSEA. V dropped 2 bases and J dropped 0; count of bases not matched to a gene: 8. The CDR3 is 17 amino acids. For the CDR3, the DNA is TGCAGCGTTGAAAATCTAGCGGGGGAGCCTAGCACAGATACGCAGTATTTT. It yields the protein CSVENLAGEPSTDTQYF.

The V call is TRBV19, the J call TRBJ2-1, with TRBD2 matching 8 bases. CDR3 length equals 14 residues. Trimming at V came to 4 bases and at J to 6 bases, leaving 5 bases not matched to a gene. The germline gives CDR1 LNHDA, CDR2 SQIVND (reference sequence). The DNA of the CDR3 is TGTGCCAGTAGTAAAACCGGGACTAGCAATGAGCAGTTCTTC. Translated, it gives CASSKTGTSNEQFF.

In its sample, this clone was seen a few times. This sequence joins TRBV2 and TRBJ2-1; D ambiguous. The germline V gene has CDR1 SNHLY and CDR2 FYNNEI. The CDR3 length is 13 residues. The ends were cut back, 2 bases at V and 8 bases at J, with 10 bases in the middle. CDR3: CASSELVHHEQFF. The CDR3 DNA is TGTGCCAGCAGTGAACTCGTTCACCATGAGCAGTTCTTC.